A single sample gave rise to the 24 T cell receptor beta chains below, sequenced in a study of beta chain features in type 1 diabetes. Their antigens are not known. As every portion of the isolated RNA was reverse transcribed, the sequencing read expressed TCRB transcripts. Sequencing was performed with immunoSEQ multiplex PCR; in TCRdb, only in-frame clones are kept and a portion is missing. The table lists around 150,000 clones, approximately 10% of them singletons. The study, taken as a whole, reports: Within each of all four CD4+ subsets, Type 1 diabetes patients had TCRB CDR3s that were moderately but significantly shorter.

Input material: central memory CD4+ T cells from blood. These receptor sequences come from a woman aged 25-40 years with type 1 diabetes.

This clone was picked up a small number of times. The CDR3 DNA is TGTGCCAGCAGCCCAGGACTAGCGGATAACAATGAGCAGTTCTTC. It is translated as CASSPGLADNNEQFF. This sequence joins TRBV7-3 and TRBJ2-1; 10 nucleotides align to TRBD2. Per the germline V gene, CDR1 is SGHTA and CDR2 is FQGTGA. The V and J ends lost 5 bases and 5 bases, in that order; junction bases with no gene match: 6. This CDR3 has 15 residues.

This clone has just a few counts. Here the CDR3 reads CASSQTGFLQTQYF. CDR3 coding DNA: TGTGCCAGCAGCCAGACTGGGTTCTTACAGACCCAGTACTTC. The chain couples TRBV14 to TRBJ2-5, with D unclear. Looked up from germline, CDR1 is SGHDN and CDR2 is FVKESK. The CDR3 length is 14 residues. Trimming left V 3 bases short and J 6 bases short, with 14 bases between.

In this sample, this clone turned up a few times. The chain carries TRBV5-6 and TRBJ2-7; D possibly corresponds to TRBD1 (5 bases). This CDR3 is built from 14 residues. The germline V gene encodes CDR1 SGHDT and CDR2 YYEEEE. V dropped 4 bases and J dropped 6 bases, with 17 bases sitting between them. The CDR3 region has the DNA TGTGCCAGCAGCCTGGGGCAGGTGTCATCCGAGCAGTACTTC. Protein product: CASSLGQVSSEQYF.

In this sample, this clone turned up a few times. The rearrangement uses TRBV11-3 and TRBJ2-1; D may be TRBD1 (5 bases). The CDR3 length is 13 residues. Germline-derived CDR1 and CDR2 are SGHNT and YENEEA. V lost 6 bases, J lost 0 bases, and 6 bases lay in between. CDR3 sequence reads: CASRQGSYNEQFF. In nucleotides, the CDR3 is TGTGCCAGCAGGCAGGGCTCCTACAATGAGCAGTTCTTC.

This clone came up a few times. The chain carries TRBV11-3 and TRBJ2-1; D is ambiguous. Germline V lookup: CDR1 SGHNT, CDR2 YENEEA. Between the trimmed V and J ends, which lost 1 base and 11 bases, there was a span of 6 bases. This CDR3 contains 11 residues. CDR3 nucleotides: TGTGCCAGCAGCTTAGGAGCAAAGCAGTTCTTC. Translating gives CASSLGAKQFF.

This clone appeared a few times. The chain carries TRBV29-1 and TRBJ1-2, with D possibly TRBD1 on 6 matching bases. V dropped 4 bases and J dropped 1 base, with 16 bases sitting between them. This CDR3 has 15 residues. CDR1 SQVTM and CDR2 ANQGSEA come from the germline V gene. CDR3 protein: CSVVRGGRDNYGYTF. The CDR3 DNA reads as TGCAGCGTTGTTCGCGGGGGGCGCGATAACTATGGCTACACCTTC.

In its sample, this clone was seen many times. The CDR3 DNA is TGTGCCAGCAGTCCCCCAACGGGAGGCAGCTATGGCTACACCTTC. Translation: CASSPPTGGSYGYTF. The chain recombines TRBV7-8 with TRBJ1-2; no clear D. The length of the CDR3 is 15 residues. Germline lookup yields CDR1 SGHVS and CDR2 FQNEAQ. Deletions cut 6 bases from V and 4 bases from J, with 18 bases between.

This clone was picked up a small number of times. The CDR3 loop reads CASSLSGTAAYEQYF. CDR3 nucleotides: TGTGCCAGCAGCCTCTCCGGGACAGCCGCCTACGAGCAGTACTTC. The rearrangement links TRBV9 to TRBJ2-7; 7 bases line up with TRBD1. Germline CDR1 reads SGDLS; CDR2 reads YYNGEE. This CDR3 region has 15 residues. V lost 4 bases, J lost 2 bases, and 9 bases stayed unmatched.

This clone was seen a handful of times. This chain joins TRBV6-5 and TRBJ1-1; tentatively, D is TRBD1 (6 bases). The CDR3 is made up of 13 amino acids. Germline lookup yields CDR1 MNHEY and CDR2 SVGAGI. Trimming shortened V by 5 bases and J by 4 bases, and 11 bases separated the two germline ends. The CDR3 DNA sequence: TGTGCCAGCAGTCGAGACAGGTTCACTGAAGCTTTCTTT. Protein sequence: CASSRDRFTEAFF.

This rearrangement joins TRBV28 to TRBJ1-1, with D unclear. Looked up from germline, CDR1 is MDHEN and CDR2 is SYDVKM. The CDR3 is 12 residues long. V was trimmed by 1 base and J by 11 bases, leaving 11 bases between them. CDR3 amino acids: CASSLFPSRAFF. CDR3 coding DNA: TGTGCCAGCAGTTTATTCCCTTCCCGGGCTTTCTTT.

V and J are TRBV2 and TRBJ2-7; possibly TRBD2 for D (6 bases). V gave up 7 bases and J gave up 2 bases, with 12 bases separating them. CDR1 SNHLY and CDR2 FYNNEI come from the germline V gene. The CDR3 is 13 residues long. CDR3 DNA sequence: TGTGCCAGCATAGGCGGGATGACCTACGAGCAGTACTTC. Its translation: CASIGGMTYEQYF.

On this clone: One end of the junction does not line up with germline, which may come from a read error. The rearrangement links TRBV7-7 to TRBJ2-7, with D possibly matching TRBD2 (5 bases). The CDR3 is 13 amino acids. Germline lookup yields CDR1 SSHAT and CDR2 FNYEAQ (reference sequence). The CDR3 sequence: CASSLVLRDEQYF. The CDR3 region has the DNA TGTGCTAGCAGCTTAGTACTGAGGGACGAGCAGTACTTC.

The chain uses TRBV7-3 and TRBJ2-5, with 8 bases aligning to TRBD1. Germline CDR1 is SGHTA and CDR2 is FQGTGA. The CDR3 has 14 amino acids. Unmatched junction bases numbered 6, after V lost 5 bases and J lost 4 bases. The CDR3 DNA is TGTGCCAGCAGCCCGGGGACAGGAGTAGAGACCCAGTACTTC. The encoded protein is CASSPGTGVETQYF.

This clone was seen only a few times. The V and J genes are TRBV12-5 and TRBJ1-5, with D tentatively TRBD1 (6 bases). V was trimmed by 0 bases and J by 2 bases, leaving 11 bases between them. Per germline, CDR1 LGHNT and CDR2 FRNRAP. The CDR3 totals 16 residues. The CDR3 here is CASGLVPGVGNQPQHF. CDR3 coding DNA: TGTGCTAGTGGTTTGGTCCCAGGGGTCGGCAATCAGCCCCAGCATTTT.

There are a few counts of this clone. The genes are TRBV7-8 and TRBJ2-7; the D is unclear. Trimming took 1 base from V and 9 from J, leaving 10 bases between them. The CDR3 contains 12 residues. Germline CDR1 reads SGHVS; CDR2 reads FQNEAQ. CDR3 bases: TGTGCCAGCAGCTTAGATCCCTCAGGGCAGTACTTC. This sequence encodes CASSLDPSGQYF.

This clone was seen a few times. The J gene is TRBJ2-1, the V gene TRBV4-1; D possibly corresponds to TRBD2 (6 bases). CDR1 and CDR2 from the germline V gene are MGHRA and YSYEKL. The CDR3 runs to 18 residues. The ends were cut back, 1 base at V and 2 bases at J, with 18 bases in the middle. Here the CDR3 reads CASSQVAGRTKPYNEQFF. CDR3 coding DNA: TGCGCCAGCAGCCAAGTGGCAGGGAGGACTAAGCCCTACAATGAGCAGTTCTTC.

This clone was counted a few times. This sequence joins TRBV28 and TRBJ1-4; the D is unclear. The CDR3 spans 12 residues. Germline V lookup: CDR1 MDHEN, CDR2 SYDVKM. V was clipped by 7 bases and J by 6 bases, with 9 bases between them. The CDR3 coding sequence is TGTGCCAGCACTGGACTACATGAAAAACTGTTTTTT. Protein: CASTGLHEKLFF.

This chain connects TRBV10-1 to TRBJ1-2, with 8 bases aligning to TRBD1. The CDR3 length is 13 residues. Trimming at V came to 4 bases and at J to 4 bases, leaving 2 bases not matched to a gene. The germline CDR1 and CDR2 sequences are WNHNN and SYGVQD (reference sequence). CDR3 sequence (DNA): TGCGCCAGCAGTGCTGGGACAGGCTATGGCTACACCTTC. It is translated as CASSAGTGYGYTF.

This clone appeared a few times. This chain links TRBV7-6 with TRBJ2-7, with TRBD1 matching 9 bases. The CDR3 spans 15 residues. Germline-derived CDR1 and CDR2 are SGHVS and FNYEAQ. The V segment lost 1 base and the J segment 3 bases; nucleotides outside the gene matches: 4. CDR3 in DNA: TGTGCCAGCAGCTTAGGGGGACAGGGAATCTACGAGCAGTACTTC. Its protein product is CASSLGGQGIYEQYF.

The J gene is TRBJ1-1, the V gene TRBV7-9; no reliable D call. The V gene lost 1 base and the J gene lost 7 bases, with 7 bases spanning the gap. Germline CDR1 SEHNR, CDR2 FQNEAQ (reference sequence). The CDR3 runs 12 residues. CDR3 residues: CASSLVWSEAFF. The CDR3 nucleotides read TGTGCCAGCAGCTTAGTTTGGAGTGAAGCTTTCTTT.

DNA for the CDR3: TGTGCCAGCAGTTTAGCGGGAAGCGGCGAGACCCAGTACTTC. Translated: CASSLAGSGETQYF. The chain is built from TRBV27 and TRBJ2-5; possible D gene TRBD2, 6 bases. V was clipped by 2 bases and J by 5 bases, with 12 bases between them. CDR1 is MNHEY and CDR2 is SMNVEV in the germline V gene (reference sequence). The CDR3 extends over 14 amino acids.

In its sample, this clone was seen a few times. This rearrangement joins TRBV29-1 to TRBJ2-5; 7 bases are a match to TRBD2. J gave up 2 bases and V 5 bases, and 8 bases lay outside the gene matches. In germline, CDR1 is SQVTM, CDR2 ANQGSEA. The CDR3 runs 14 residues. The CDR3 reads CSVNQRGSQETQYF. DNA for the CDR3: TGCAGCGTTAACCAACGCGGGAGTCAAGAGACCCAGTACTTC.

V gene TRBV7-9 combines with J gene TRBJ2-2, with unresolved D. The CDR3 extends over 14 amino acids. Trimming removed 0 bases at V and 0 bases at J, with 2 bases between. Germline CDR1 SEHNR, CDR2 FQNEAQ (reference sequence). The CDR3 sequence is CASSLAANTGELFF. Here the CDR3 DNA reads TGTGCCAGCAGCTTAGCCGCGAACACCGGGGAGCTGTTTTTT.

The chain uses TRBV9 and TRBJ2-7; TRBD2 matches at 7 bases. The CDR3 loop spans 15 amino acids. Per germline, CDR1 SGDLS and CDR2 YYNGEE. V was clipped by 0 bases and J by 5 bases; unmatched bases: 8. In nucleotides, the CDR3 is TGTGCCAGCAGCGTAGATGTGGGAGGGCCCCACGAGCAGTACTTC. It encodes CASSVDVGGPHEQYF.